These T cell receptor beta chains were read from a single sample in a study of post-analysis software for immune sequencing data. TCRdb reprocessed the PCR reads with MiXCR, giving one entry per CDR3 protein. The sample lists about 430,000 distinct CDR3 sequences, roughly 40% occurring once. Sequencing was carried out using blood. All receptors derive from a girl aged 2-10 years with multiple sclerosis. Each CDR3 is given with its conserved first and last residue. A D gene is named only where the DNA matches it firmly. Not every row has a clone size; where given, it reads once, few, many or a size class.

CDR3: CASSQGRLRGNIQYF
DNA: TGTGCCAGCAGCCAGGGACGGTTAAGGGGAAACATTCAGTACTTC
J: TRBJ2-4
size: few
V: TRBV5-8
D: -

CDR3: CSVDGGEGYEQYF
DNA: TGCAGCGTTGATGGGGGGGAGGGCTACGAGCAGTACTTC
J: TRBJ2-7
size: once
V: TRBV29-1
D: TRBD2

CDR3: CSARDTGLAGGREQYF
DNA: TGCAGTGCTAGAGATACAGGACTAGCGGGAGGGAGGGAGCAGTACTTC
J: TRBJ2-7
size: -
V: TRBV20-1
D: TRBD2

CDR3: CSASSSGAWYSSTDTQYF
DNA: TGCAGTGCTAGTTCCAGCGGGGCTTGGTACTCTAGCACAGATACGCAGTATTTT
J: TRBJ2-3
size: -
V: TRBV20-1
D: TRBD2

CDR3: CASSSRLGAEETQYF
DNA: TGCGCCAGCAGCTCCAGGCTCGGAGCGGAAGAGACCCAGTACTTC
J: TRBJ2-5
size: few
V: TRBV5-1
D: -

CDR3: CASKGTDPYGYTF
DNA: TGTGCCAGCAAGGGGACAGATCCTTATGGCTACACCTTC
J: TRBJ1-2
size: many
V: TRBV28
D: TRBD1

CDR3: CASSTWEGLGDEQFF
DNA: TGTGCCAGCAGTACTTGGGAAGGGCTAGGGGATGAGCAGTTCTTC
J: TRBJ2-1
size: -
V: TRBV7-9
D: -

CDR3: CASSLSTGGPTDTQYF
DNA: TGTGCCAGCAGTTTATCCACGGGGGGCCCCACAGATACGCAGTATTTT
J: TRBJ2-3
size: few
V: TRBV28
D: -

CDR3: CASKFGDLSNQPQHF
DNA: TGTGCCAGCAAATTTGGGGACCTAAGCAATCAGCCCCAGCATTTT
J: TRBJ1-5
size: -
V: TRBV2
D: -

CDR3: CASSLFSQDYGYTF
DNA: TGTGCCAGCAGCTTATTTTCACAGGACTATGGCTACACCTTC
J: TRBJ1-2
size: many
V: TRBV7-3
D: -

CDR3: CSARDDERLWRNEQFF
DNA: TGCAGTGCTAGAGATGATGAGCGGCTCTGGCGGAATGAGCAGTTCTTC
J: TRBJ2-1
size: few
V: TRBV20-1
D: -

CDR3: CASSPIGQGNEQYF
DNA: TGTGCCAGCTCACCAATAGGACAGGGAAACGAGCAGTACTTC
J: TRBJ2-7
size: once
V: TRBV18
D: TRBD1

CDR3: CASEQPGTYGYTF
DNA: TGTGCCAGCGAGCAGCCCGGGACCTATGGCTACACCTTC
J: TRBJ1-2
size: -
V: TRBV28
D: -

CDR3: CASSLGLGTQVGNEQFF
DNA: TGTGCCAGCAGCTTAGGACTCGGGACTCAGGTTGGGAATGAGCAGTTCTTC
J: TRBJ2-1
size: -
V: TRBV7-9
D: -

CDR3: CASSPSEGGTEAFF
DNA: TGTGCCAGCAGCCCTTCTGAAGGGGGCACTGAAGCTTTCTTT
J: TRBJ1-1
size: -
V: TRBV3-1
D: -

CDR3: CASSFSTSGYLGQYF
DNA: TGTGCCAGCAGTTTTTCGACTAGCGGCTACCTCGGGCAGTACTTC
J: TRBJ2-7
size: -
V: TRBV27
D: TRBD2

CDR3: CAIGQRVPPYEQYF
DNA: TGTGCCATCGGACAGAGGGTCCCCCCCTACGAGCAGTACTTC
J: TRBJ2-7
size: -
V: TRBV6-2/TRBV6-3
D: -

CDR3: CSVGAQGDPSYEQYF
DNA: TGCAGCGTTGGTGCACAGGGGGACCCGTCCTACGAGCAGTACTTC
J: TRBJ2-7
size: few
V: TRBV29-1
D: TRBD1

CDR3: CASSHLGGMDTQYF
DNA: TGCGCCAGCAGCCACTTAGGGGGCATGGATACGCAGTATTTT
J: TRBJ2-3
size: -
V: TRBV4-1
D: TRBD1

CDR3: CATSDSGTGNPYEQYF
DNA: TGTGCCACCAGTGATTCCGGGACAGGGAATCCCTACGAGCAGTACTTC
J: TRBJ2-7
size: -
V: TRBV24-1
D: TRBD1

CDR3: CASDRGMPSTDTQYF
DNA: TGTGCCAGCGACCGGGGCATGCCGAGCACAGATACGCAGTATTTT
J: TRBJ2-3
size: -
V: TRBV28
D: -

CDR3: CASSSGTGLIAKNIQYF
DNA: TGTGCCAGCAGTTCCGGGACAGGACTAATAGCCAAAAACATTCAGTACTTC
J: TRBJ2-4
size: -
V: TRBV12-3/TRBV12-4
D: TRBD1

CDR3: CASSSNPGTRTYEQYF
DNA: TGTGCCAGCAGTTCAAATCCCGGGACTAGGACCTACGAGCAGTACTTC
J: TRBJ2-7
size: few
V: TRBV6-6
D: TRBD2

CDR3: CSARVPSWDLKFF
DNA: TGCAGTGCTAGAGTCCCTAGCTGGGACTTAAAGTTCTTC
J: TRBJ2-1
size: -
V: TRBV20-1
D: -

CDR3: CASSQVHPTLYEQDF
DNA: TGTGCCAGCAGCCAAGTCCATCCCACGCTTTACGAGCAGGACTTC
J: TRBJ2-7
size: -
V: TRBV14
D: -

CDR3: CASSYEGSNTEAFF
DNA: TGTGCCAGCAGTTACGAGGGATCGAACACTGAAGCTTTCTTT
J: TRBJ1-1
size: -
V: TRBV6-5
D: -

CDR3: CASSPRGTGANVLTF
DNA: TGTGCCAGCAGTCCCCGGGGTACTGGGGCCAACGTCCTGACTTTC
J: TRBJ2-6
size: -
V: TRBV12-3/TRBV12-4
D: -

CDR3: CASNLGHFMSTGELFF
DNA: TGCGCCAGCAACTTAGGTCACTTTATGTCCACCGGGGAGCTGTTTTTT
J: TRBJ2-2
size: -
V: TRBV5-1
D: -

CDR3: CASRTQTVGEGAFF
DNA: TGTGCCAGCAGAACCCAGACCGTGGGGGAGGGAGCTTTCTTT
J: TRBJ1-1
size: -
V: TRBV12-3/TRBV12-4
D: -

CDR3: CASSQARVYLSSYNEQFF
DNA: TGTGCCAGCAGCCAAGCTAGGGTTTATTTGAGCTCCTACAATGAGCAGTTCTTC
J: TRBJ2-1
size: once
V: TRBV14
D: -

CDR3: CSARDQRSNTEAFF
DNA: TGCAGTGCTAGAGATCAGCGATCGAACACTGAAGCTTTCTTT
J: TRBJ1-1
size: -
V: TRBV20-1
D: -

CDR3: CAISPRGLGVNEQFF
DNA: TGTGCCATCTCCCCAAGGGGCTTAGGTGTAAATGAGCAGTTCTTC
J: TRBJ2-1
size: -
V: TRBV12-3/TRBV12-4
D: -

CDR3: CASSERTSYNEQFF
DNA: TGTGCCAGCAGCGAGAGGACTAGCTACAATGAGCAGTTCTTC
J: TRBJ2-1
size: -
V: TRBV9
D: TRBD2

CDR3: CASSPHGAGGQDEQYF
DNA: TGTGCCAGCAGTCCGCATGGGGCGGGAGGTCAGGACGAGCAGTACTTC
J: TRBJ2-7
size: -
V: TRBV27
D: TRBD2

CDR3: CASGQAGTPPTSLYNEQFF
DNA: TGTGCCAGTGGACAGGCCGGGACTCCTCCTACCTCCCTTTACAATGAGCAGTTCTTC
J: TRBJ2-1
size: few
V: TRBV6-8
D: -

CDR3: CAISERGGQGYTF
DNA: TGTGCCATCAGTGAGAGGGGGGGCCAGGGCTACACCTTC
J: TRBJ1-2
size: -
V: TRBV10-3
D: -

CDR3: CASSYSREDPYEQYF
DNA: TGTGCCAGCAGTTACTCCCGGGAGGACCCCTACGAGCAGTACTTC
J: TRBJ2-7
size: once
V: TRBV6-2/TRBV6-3
D: TRBD2

CDR3: CSVEQGTGGADGYTF
DNA: TGCAGCGTCGAGCAAGGGACAGGGGGCGCGGATGGCTACACCTTC
J: TRBJ1-2
size: -
V: TRBV29-1
D: TRBD1

CDR3: CASSVDRRAETQYF
DNA: TGTGCCAGCAGCGTAGATCGAAGGGCGGAGACCCAGTACTTC
J: TRBJ2-5
size: few
V: TRBV9
D: -

CDR3: CSARGSSQPQHF
DNA: TGCAGTGCTAGGGGTTCAAGTCAGCCCCAGCATTTT
J: TRBJ1-5
size: -
V: TRBV20-1
D: -

CDR3: CASSSGQGNEQFF
DNA: TGTGCCAGCAGTTCGGGACAGGGCAATGAGCAGTTCTTC
J: TRBJ2-1
size: -
V: TRBV6-5
D: TRBD1

CDR3: CSARDLGGPNEKLFF
DNA: TGCAGTGCTAGAGATCTGGGGGGCCCCAATGAAAAACTGTTTTTT
J: TRBJ1-4
size: many
V: TRBV20-1
D: -

CDR3: CASSPWTEPRPYNEQFF
DNA: TGTGCCAGCAGCCCTTGGACGGAGCCCAGGCCCTACAATGAGCAGTTCTTC
J: TRBJ2-1
size: many
V: TRBV9
D: -

CDR3: CASSYSGTMGSPLHF
DNA: TGTGCCAGCAGTTACTCGGGGACTATGGGTTCACCCCTCCACTTT
J: TRBJ1-6
size: few
V: TRBV6-2/TRBV6-3
D: -

CDR3: CASSSGLGYSYNEQFF
DNA: TGCGCCAGCAGCTCAGGACTAGGCTACTCCTACAATGAGCAGTTCTTC
J: TRBJ2-1
size: few
V: TRBV5-1
D: TRBD2

CDR3: CASSSSGTWTPQHF
DNA: TGTGCCAGCAGCTCCTCCGGGACGTGGACGCCCCAGCATTTT
J: TRBJ1-5
size: -
V: TRBV7-9
D: -

CDR3: CASSEMTGEGEKLFF
DNA: TGCGCCAGCAGCGAGATGACAGGGGAGGGGGAAAAACTGTTTTTT
J: TRBJ1-4
size: -
V: TRBV5-1
D: TRBD1

CDR3: CASSPTGDGAYGYTF
DNA: TGTGCCAGCTCCCCAACAGGGGACGGGGCCTATGGCTACACCTTC
J: TRBJ1-2
size: -
V: TRBV18
D: TRBD1